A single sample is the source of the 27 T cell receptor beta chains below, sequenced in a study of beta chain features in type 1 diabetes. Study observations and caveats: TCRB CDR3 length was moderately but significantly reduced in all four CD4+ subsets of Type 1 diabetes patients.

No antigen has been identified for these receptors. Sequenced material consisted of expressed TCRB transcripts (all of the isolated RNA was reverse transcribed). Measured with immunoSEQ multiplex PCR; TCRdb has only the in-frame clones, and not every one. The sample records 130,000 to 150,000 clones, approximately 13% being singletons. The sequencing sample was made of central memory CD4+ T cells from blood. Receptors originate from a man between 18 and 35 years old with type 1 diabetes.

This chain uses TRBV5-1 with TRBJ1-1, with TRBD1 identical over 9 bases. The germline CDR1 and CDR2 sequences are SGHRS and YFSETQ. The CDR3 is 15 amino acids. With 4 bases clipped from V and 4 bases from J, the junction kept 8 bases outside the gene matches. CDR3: CASSMGQGGATEAFF. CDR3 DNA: TGCGCCAGCAGCATGGGACAGGGTGGAGCCACTGAAGCTTTCTTT.

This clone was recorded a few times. CDR3 bases: TGCAGCTATACAGAAGTGAACACTGAAGCTTTCTTT. As protein: CSYTEVNTEAFF. This rearrangement joins TRBV29-1 to TRBJ1-1; D unresolved. The CDR3 length is 12 residues. Germline CDR1 is SQVTM and CDR2 is ANQGSEA. V lost 8 bases to trimming and J lost 0 bases, with 10 bases between them.

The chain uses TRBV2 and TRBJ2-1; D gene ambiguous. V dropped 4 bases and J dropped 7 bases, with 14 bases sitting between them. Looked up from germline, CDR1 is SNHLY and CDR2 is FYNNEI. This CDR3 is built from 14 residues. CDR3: CASSGPLVGNEQFF. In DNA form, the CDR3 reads TGTGCCAGCAGTGGACCATTAGTCGGAAATGAGCAGTTCTTC.

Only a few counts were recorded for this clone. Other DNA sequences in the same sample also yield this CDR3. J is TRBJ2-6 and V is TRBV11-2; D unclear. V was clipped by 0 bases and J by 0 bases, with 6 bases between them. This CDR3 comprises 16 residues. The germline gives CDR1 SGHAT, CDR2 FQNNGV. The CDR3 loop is CASSLEGSSGANVLTF. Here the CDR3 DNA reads TGTGCCAGCAGCTTAGAGGGTAGCTCTGGGGCCAACGTCCTGACTTTC.

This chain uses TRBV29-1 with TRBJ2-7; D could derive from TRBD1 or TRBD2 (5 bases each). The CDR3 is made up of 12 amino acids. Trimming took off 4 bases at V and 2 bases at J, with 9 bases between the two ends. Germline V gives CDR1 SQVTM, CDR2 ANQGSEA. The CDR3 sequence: CSVARGPYEQYF. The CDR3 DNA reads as TGCAGCGTTGCAAGGGGACCCTACGAGCAGTACTTC.

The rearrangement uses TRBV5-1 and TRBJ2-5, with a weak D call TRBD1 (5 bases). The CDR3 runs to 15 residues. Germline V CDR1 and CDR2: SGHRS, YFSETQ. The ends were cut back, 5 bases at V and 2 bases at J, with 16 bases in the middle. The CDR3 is CASSSPEAGQETQYF. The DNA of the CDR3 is TGCGCCAGCAGTTCTCCAGAGGCAGGGCAAGAGACCCAGTACTTC.

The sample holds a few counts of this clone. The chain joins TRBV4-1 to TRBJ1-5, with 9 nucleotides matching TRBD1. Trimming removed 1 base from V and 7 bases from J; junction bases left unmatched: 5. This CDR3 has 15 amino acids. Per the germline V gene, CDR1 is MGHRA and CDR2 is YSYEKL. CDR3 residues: CASSQAGQGGQPQHF. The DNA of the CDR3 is TGCGCCAGCAGCCAAGCGGGACAGGGCGGCCAGCCCCAGCATTTT.

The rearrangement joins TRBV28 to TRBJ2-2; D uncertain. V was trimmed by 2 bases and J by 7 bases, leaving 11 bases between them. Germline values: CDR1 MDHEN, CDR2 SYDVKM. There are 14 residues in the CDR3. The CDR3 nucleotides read TGTGCCAGCAGTTTAAACCCAAGGCACGGGGAGCTGTTTTTT. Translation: CASSLNPRHGELFF.

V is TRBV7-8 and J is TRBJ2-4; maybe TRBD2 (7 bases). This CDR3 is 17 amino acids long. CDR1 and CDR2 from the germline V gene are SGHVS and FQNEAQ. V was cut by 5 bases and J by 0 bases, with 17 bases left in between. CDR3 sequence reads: CASSVRGGLLAKNIQYF. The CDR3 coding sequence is TGTGCCAGCAGCGTACGCGGGGGCTTACTAGCCAAAAACATTCAGTACTTC.

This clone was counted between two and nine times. CDR3 sequence (DNA): TGTGCCAGCAGCTTAGGGGCCGGCACAGATACGCAGTATTTT. It specifies CASSLGAGTDTQYF. The V gene is TRBV7-2, the J gene TRBJ2-3; no clear D gene. This CDR3 contains 14 residues. V was cut by 1 base and J by 1 base, with 6 bases left in between. CDR1 and CDR2 from the germline V gene are SGHTA and FQGNSA.

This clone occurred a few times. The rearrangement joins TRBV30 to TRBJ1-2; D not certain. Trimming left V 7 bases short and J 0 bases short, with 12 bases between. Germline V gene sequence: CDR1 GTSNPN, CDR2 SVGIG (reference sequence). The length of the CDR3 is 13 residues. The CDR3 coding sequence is TGTGCCTATCAATCTGATGCTAACTATGGCTACACCTTC. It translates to CAYQSDANYGYTF.

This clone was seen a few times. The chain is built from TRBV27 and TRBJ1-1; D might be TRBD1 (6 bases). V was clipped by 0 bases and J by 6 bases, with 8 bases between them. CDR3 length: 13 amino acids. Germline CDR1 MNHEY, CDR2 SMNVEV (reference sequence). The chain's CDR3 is CASSLSRQAEAFF. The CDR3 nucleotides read TGTGCCAGCAGTTTATCCCGACAGGCTGAAGCTTTCTTT.

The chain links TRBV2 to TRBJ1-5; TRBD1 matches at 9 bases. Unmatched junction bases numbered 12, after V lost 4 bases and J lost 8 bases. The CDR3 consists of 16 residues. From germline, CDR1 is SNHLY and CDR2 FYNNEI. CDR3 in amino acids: CASSGGTGPGREPQHF. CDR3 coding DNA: TGTGCCAGCAGTGGGGGGACAGGGCCCGGGAGGGAGCCCCAGCATTTT.

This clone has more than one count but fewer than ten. The CDR3 sequence is CASSASQTNEKLFF. The CDR3 bases are TGTGCCAGCAGCGCCTCACAGACCAATGAAAAACTGTTTTTT. This chain joins TRBV11-3 and TRBJ1-4; D unclear. The germline V gene encodes CDR1 SGHNT and CDR2 YENEEA. CDR3 length equals 14 residues. Trimming took 5 bases from V and 5 from J, leaving 12 bases between them.

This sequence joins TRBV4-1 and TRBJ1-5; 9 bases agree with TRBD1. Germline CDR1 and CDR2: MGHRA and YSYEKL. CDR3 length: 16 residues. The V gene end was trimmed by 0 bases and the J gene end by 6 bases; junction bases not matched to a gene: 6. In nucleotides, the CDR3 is TGCGCCAGCAGCCAAGATCCCGGACAGGGGTCTCAGCCCCAGCATTTT. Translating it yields CASSQDPGQGSQPQHF.

CDR3 nucleotides: TGTGCCAGCAAGCCTGGGACAGGGGGCGCGTATGAGCAGTTCTTC. Protein product: CASKPGTGGAYEQFF. The genes are TRBV6-1 and TRBJ2-1; 12 nucleotides align to TRBD1. Germline-derived CDR1 and CDR2 are MNHNS and SASEGT. The length of the CDR3 is 15 residues. V shed 7 bases, J shed 8 bases, and the junction held 9 bases outside the gene matches.

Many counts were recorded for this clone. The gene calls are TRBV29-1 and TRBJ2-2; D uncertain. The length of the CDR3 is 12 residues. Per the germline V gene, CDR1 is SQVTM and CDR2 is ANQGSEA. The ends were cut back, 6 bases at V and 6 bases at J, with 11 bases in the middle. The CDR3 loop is CSVYPGSGELFF. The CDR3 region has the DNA TGCAGCGTCTACCCCGGGTCCGGGGAGCTGTTTTTT.

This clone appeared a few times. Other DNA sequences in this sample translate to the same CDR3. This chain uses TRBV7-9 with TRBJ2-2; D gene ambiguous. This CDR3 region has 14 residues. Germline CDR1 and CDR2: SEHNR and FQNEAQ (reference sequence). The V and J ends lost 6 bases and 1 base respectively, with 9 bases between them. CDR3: CASRVQLNTGELFF. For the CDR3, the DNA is TGTGCCAGCAGAGTTCAGCTGAACACCGGGGAGCTGTTTTTT.

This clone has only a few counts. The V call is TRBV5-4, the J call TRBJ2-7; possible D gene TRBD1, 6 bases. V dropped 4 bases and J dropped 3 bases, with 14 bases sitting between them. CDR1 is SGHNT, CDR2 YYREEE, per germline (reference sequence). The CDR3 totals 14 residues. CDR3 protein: CASSLDRTFYEQYF. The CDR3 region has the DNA TGTGCCAGCAGCCTCGACAGGACCTTCTACGAGCAGTACTTC.

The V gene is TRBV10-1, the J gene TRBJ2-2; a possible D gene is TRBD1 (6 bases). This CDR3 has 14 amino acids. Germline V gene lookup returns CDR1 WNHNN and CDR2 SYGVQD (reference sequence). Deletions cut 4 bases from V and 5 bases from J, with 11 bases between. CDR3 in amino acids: CASSVSGATGELFF. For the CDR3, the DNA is TGCGCCAGCAGTGTTTCAGGGGCAACCGGGGAGCTGTTTTTT.

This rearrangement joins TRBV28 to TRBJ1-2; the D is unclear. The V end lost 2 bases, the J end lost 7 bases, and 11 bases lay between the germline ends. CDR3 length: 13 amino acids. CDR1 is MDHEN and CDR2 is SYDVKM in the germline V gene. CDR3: CASSLQLRGGYTF. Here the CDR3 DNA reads TGTGCCAGCAGTTTACAACTCCGGGGTGGCTACACCTTC.

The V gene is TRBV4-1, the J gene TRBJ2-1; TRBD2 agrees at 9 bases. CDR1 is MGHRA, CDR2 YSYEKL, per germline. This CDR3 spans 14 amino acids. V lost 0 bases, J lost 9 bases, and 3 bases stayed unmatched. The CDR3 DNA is TGCGCCAGCAGCCAAGAGCGGGGGGGCCGTGAGCAGTTCTTC. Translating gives CASSQERGGREQFF.

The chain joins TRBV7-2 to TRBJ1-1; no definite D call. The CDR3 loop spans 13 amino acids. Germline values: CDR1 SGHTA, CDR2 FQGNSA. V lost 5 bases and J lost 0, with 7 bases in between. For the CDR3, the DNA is TGTGCCAGCAGCCGCGAAATGAACACTGAAGCTTTCTTT. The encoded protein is CASSREMNTEAFF. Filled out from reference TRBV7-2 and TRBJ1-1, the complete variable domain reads GAGVSQSPSNKVTEKGKDVELRCDPISGHTALYWYRQSLGQGLEFLIYFQGNSAPDKSGLPSDRFSAERTGGSVSTLTIQRTQQEDSAVYLCASSREMNTEAFFGQGTRLTVV.

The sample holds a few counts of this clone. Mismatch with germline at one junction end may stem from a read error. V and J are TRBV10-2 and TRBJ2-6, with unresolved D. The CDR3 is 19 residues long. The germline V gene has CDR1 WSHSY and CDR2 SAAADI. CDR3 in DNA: TGCGCCAGCAGGGAGTCTCACCCTTACGCTGTATCTGGGGCCAACGTCCTGACTTTC. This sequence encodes CASRESHPYAVSGANVLTF.

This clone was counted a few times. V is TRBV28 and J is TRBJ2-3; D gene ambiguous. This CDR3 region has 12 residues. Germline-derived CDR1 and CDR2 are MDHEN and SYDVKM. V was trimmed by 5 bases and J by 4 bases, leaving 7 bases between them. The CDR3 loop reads CASSPNSDTQYF. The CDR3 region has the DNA TGTGCCAGCAGTCCCAATTCAGATACGCAGTATTTT.

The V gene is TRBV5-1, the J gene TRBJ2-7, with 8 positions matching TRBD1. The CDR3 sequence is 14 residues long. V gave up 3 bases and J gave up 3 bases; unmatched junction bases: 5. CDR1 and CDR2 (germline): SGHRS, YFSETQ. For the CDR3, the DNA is TGCGCCAGCAGCTCCGACGGACAGGGCTACGAGCAGTACTTC. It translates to CASSSDGQGYEQYF.

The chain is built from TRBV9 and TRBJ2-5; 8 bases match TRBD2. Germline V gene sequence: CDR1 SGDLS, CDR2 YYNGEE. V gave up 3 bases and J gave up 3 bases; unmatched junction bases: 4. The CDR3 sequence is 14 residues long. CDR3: CASSASGGKETQYF. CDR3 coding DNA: TGTGCCAGCAGCGCCAGCGGGGGTAAAGAGACCCAGTACTTC.